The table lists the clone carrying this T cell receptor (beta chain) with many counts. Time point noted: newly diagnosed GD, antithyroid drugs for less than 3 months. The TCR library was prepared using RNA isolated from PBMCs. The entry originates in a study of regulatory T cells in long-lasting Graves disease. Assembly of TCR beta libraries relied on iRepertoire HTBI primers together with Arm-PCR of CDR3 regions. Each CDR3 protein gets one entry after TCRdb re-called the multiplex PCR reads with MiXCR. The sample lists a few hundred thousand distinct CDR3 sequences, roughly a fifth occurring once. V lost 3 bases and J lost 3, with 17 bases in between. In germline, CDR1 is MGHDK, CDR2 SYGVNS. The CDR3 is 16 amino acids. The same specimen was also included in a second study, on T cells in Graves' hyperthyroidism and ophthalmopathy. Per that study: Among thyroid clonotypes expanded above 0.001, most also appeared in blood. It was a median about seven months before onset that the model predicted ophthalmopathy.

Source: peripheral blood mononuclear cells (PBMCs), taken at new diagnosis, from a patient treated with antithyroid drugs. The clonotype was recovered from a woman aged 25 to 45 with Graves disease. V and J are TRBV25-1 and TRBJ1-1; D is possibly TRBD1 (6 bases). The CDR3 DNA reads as TGTGCCAGCAGTGACGGGATCGGGGGCTGGGACACTGAAGCTTTCTTT. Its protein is CASSDGIGGWDTEAFF.